This T cell receptor beta chain was captured in a study of T-cell reconstitution after alpha-beta-depleted transplantation in children. Study-level findings and limits: For some patients, TCRbeta diversity was high at day 60 because of recipient T cells and thymic progenitors that survived.

Unique molecular identifiers were built into the TCRbeta library. TCRdb re-derived calls from the PCR reads in MiXCR, one entry per CDR3 protein. The sample shows 85,000 to 120,000 distinct CDR3 sequences, 7.5% to 9% of them seen only once. This clonotype was observed at least ten times. Its antigen is unknown. Trimming took off 4 bases at V and 3 bases at J, with 13 bases between the two ends. The CDR3 consists of 14 residues. Per germline, CDR1 LGHNA and CDR2 YNFKEQ. The sequence derives from a boy younger than 10 with acute lymphoblastic leukemia, due to receive a stem cell transplant. The sequencing here drew on PBMCs, taken before TCRalphabeta/CD19-depleted stem cell transplant. This chain joins TRBV4-2 and TRBJ2-7, with D hard to call. CDR3 sequence (DNA): TGTGCCAGCAGCCCCAAGCAATGGGTCTACGAGCAGTACTTC. It yields the protein CASSPKQWVYEQYF.